What follows describes a single T cell receptor (beta chain). Its antigen is as yet unknown. The data were taken from a study of T cell responses to AZD1222 COVID-19 vaccine. About the research overall: Second-dose groups at about 4 or about 12 weeks were pooled. Study conclusions and caveats: Recipients of two AZD1222 doses showed rising Spike-specific TCR breadth and depth.

Here immunoSEQ multiplex PCR was the method, and the copy in TCRdb shows in-frame clones only, minus some. The sample holds about 170,000 clones, about 92% seen once. The CDR3 sequence is 12 residues long. Germline lookup yields CDR1 SGHNT and CDR2 YYREEE (reference sequence). The receptor was derived from an adult in good health. The sample here was peripheral blood, taken on day 0 of AZD1222 vaccination. The V gene is TRBV5-4, the J gene TRBJ1-1, with D possibly TRBD1 on 5 matching bases. The CDR3 loop is CAAGDGNTEAFF. CDR3 nucleotides: TGTGCTGCGGGGGACGGGAACACTGAAGCTTTCTTT.